These T cell receptor beta chains were read from a single sample in a study of blood T cell repertoires in COVID-19. TCRdb's table, derived via immunoSEQ multiplex PCR, lists solely in-frame clones and lacks some. The sample records under 200,000 clones, less than 90% being singletons. The specimen was peripheral blood. The receptors were sampled from a woman aged 60-70 years with COVID-19, enrolled during active disease. Each CDR3 is given with its conserved first and last residue. The order of the fields is J gene, V gene, clone size, D gene, CDR3 DNA, CDR3 protein. A D gene is named only where the DNA matches it firmly. Clone size, where shown, is once, few, many, or a class for clones that have expanded.

TRBJ1-2 | TRBV7-9 | NA | NA | TGTGCCAGCAGCGATGGCAGGGCTATACTTCATGGCTACACCTTC | CASSDGRAILHGYTF
TRBJ2-1 | TRBV24-1 | NA | TRBD2 | TGTGCCACCAGTGATTTAGGTAGCGGGAGGGACAATGAGCAGTTCTTC | CATSDLGSGRDNEQFF
TRBJ2-6 | TRBV4-3 | NA | NA | TGCGCCAGCAGCCAAGCGCAGGGGACATCATCTGGGGCCAACGTCCTGACTTTC | CASSQAQGTSSGANVLTF
TRBJ1-1 | TRBV30 | NA | NA | TGTGCCTGGAGTGTAAAGAACCTAATGAACACTGAAGCTTTCTTT | CAWSVKNLMNTEAFF
TRBJ1-4 | TRBV5-6 | NA | NA | TGTGCCAGCAGCTACGGCGCGGCTACTAATGAAAAACTGTTTTTT | CASSYGAATNEKLFF
TRBJ2-1 | TRBV4-3 | NA | NA | TGCGCCAGCAGCTCCCGAGCGGACTACTTTTACAATGAGCAGTTCTTC | CASSSRADYFYNEQFF
TRBJ2-5 | TRBV4-1 | NA | NA | TGCGCCAGCAGCCCGGTCGGGTCTGGGGAGACCCAGTACTTC | CASSPVGSGETQYF
TRBJ2-7 | TRBV23-1 | NA | NA | TGCGCCAGCAGTCAATTCTCAGGGTTATCCTACGAGCAGTACTTC | CASSQFSGLSYEQYF
TRBJ2-7 | TRBV5-4 | NA | TRBD2 | TGTGCCAGCAGCCCCGGGGTAGCGGGATTCTACGAGCAGTACTTC | CASSPGVAGFYEQYF
TRBJ2-1 | TRBV20-1 | NA | TRBD2 | TGCAGTGCTAGTTGGGGACTAGCGGGAGCACTCGATGAGCAGTTCTTC | CSASWGLAGALDEQFF
TRBJ2-2 | TRBV10-1 | NA | TRBD1 | TGCGCCAGCAGAGCCGGACAGGGTAACACCGGGGAGCTGTTTTTT | CASRAGQGNTGELFF
TRBJ1-2 | TRBV3-1/TRBV3-2 | few | NA | TGTGCCAGCAGCCAAGAGGCTAGCCTCTATGGCTACACCTTC | CASSQEASLYGYTF
TRBJ1-5 | TRBV24-1 | few | NA | TGTGCCACCAGTGACCCCCGGGGGGGTAACAATCAGCCCCAGCATTTT | CATSDPRGGNNQPQHF
TRBJ1-3 | TRBV5-1 | few | NA | TGCGCCAGCAGCTTGCCAGGAGGGCAAGGAAACACCATATATTTT | CASSLPGGQGNTIYF
TRBJ2-5 | TRBV4-2 | NA | NA | TGTGCCAGCAGCCAATTGGACTATGGGCGACAGACCCAGTACTTC | CASSQLDYGRQTQYF
TRBJ1-2 | TRBV28 | NA | TRBD1 | TGTGCCAGCATCCCCGGACAGCCAGGGGGTAGCTACACCTTC | CASIPGQPGGSYTF
TRBJ1-1 | TRBV5-1 | few | TRBD1 | TGCGCCAGCAGCTTGGAAGGGACAGGAGGAGCTGAAGCTTTCTTT | CASSLEGTGGAEAFF
TRBJ1-6 | TRBV28 | NA | TRBD1 | TGTGCCAGCAGACGGGACAGGGTCGGGAATTCACCCCTCCACTTT | CASRRDRVGNSPLHF
TRBJ1-1 | TRBV9 | NA | NA | TGTGCCAGCAGCTCTGGGGCGAACACTGAAGCTTTCTTT | CASSSGANTEAFF
TRBJ1-6 | TRBV19 | few | NA | TGTGCCAGTACCGTAAAGGCCTTTGGAGGGTCCTATAATTCACCCCTCCACTTT | CASTVKAFGGSYNSPLHF
TRBJ1-6 | TRBV27 | NA | NA | TGTGCCAGCAGTTTCAGGGGAAATTCACCCCTCCACTTT | CASSFRGNSPLHF
TRBJ2-7 | TRBV6-2/TRBV6-3 | few | NA | TGTGCCAGCAGTTATGGGCAGCTCATATCCTACGAGCAGTACTTC | CASSYGQLISYEQYF
TRBJ1-2 | TRBV4-1 | NA | TRBD1 | TGCGCCAGCAGCCCGACAGGGTCGAACTATGGCTACACCTTC | CASSPTGSNYGYTF
TRBJ2-7 | TRBV19 | NA | NA | TGTGCCAGTAGTTTCCACTACGAGCAGTACTTC | CASSFHYEQYF
TRBJ1-1 | TRBV19 | NA | NA | TGTGCCAGTAGTATAGGGGCCGTGAAGAACACTGAAGCTTTCTTT | CASSIGAVKNTEAFF
TRBJ2-7 | TRBV7-8 | NA | TRBD2 | TGTGCCAGCAGCGTTTACGGGACTAGAACCTACGAGCAGTACTTC | CASSVYGTRTYEQYF
TRBJ2-7 | TRBV9 | NA | NA | TGTGCCAGCAGCGTAGCTGACACGGAATTTTCCGAGCAGTACTTC | CASSVADTEFSEQYF
TRBJ2-7 | TRBV6-2/TRBV6-3 | NA | TRBD1 | TGTGCCAGCAGTTACTCACTACCGGGACAGGCCTACGAGCAGTACTTC | CASSYSLPGQAYEQYF